This is a list of T cell receptor beta chains from one sample in a study of early T cells in non-severe SARS-CoV-2 infection. TCRdb itself ran the 5' RACE reads through MiXCR, one entry per CDR3 protein. The repertoire holds under 35,000 distinct CDR3 sequences, with approximately 5.5% as singletons. The sequencing sample was made of whole blood. Receptor source: an adult who was a healthcare worker with PCR-confirmed SARS-CoV-2 infection or an uninfected control (not recorded which). Both conserved end residues are part of each CDR3. The D gene is left open where the match is weak. Size is stated for part of the rows, as once, few or many counts, or as a class when the clone is expanded.

v_call: TRBV6-2/TRBV6-3
d_call: .
j_call: TRBJ1-5
clone_size: .
cdr3_aa: CASSYPYQPQHF
cdr3_nt: TGTGCCAGCAGTTACCCTTATCAGCCCCAGCATTTT

v_call: TRBV6-1
d_call: TRBD2
j_call: TRBJ2-1
clone_size: many
cdr3_aa: CASSARTSNIYNEQFF
cdr3_nt: TGTGCCAGCAGTGCCCGGACTAGCAACATCTACAATGAGCAGTTCTTC

v_call: TRBV7-6
d_call: TRBD1
j_call: TRBJ2-7
clone_size: .
cdr3_aa: CASSSRDSSYEQYF
cdr3_nt: TGTGCCAGCAGCTCCAGGGACAGCTCCTACGAGCAGTACTTC

v_call: TRBV12-5
d_call: TRBD2
j_call: TRBJ2-3
clone_size: few
cdr3_aa: CASGSRLAGSSTDTQYF
cdr3_nt: TGTGCTAGTGGTTCCCGACTAGCGGGCTCTAGCACAGATACGCAGTATTTT

v_call: TRBV10-2
d_call: TRBD1
j_call: TRBJ1-5
clone_size: few
cdr3_aa: CASRFGQGNQPQHF
cdr3_nt: TGCGCCAGCAGGTTTGGACAGGGAAATCAGCCCCAGCATTTT

v_call: TRBV7-9
d_call: .
j_call: TRBJ2-7
clone_size: many
cdr3_aa: CASSLPVSYEQYF
cdr3_nt: TGTGCCAGCAGCTTACCAGTCTCCTACGAGCAGTACTTC

v_call: TRBV11-2
d_call: .
j_call: TRBJ2-3
clone_size: .
cdr3_aa: CASSGGLGGTQYF
cdr3_nt: TGTGCCAGCAGCGGGGGACTGGGAGGTACGCAGTATTTT

v_call: TRBV4-3
d_call: TRBD2
j_call: TRBJ2-7
clone_size: many
cdr3_aa: CASSQGVAGGSYEQYF
cdr3_nt: TGCGCCAGCAGCCAAGGGGTAGCGGGAGGCTCCTACGAGCAGTACTTC

v_call: TRBV18
d_call: .
j_call: TRBJ2-5
clone_size: many
cdr3_aa: CASSPAQETQYF
cdr3_nt: TGTGCCAGCTCACCAGCCCAAGAGACCCAGTACTTC

v_call: TRBV2
d_call: .
j_call: TRBJ2-2
clone_size: many
cdr3_aa: CASSPGTGELFF
cdr3_nt: TGTGCCAGCAGCCCGGGAACCGGGGAGCTGTTTTTT

v_call: TRBV9
d_call: .
j_call: TRBJ2-2
clone_size: few
cdr3_aa: CASSTLYTGELFF
cdr3_nt: TGTGCCAGCAGCACCCTGTACACCGGGGAGCTGTTTTTT

v_call: TRBV7-8
d_call: .
j_call: TRBJ2-7
clone_size: .
cdr3_aa: CASSHRELEQYF
cdr3_nt: TGTGCCAGCAGCCACCGGGAGCTCGAGCAGTACTTC

v_call: TRBV6-2/TRBV6-3
d_call: .
j_call: TRBJ2-1
clone_size: many
cdr3_aa: CAVSGGLNEQFF
cdr3_nt: TGTGCCGTCTCCGGGGGCCTCAATGAGCAGTTCTTC

v_call: TRBV18
d_call: TRBD2
j_call: TRBJ2-7
clone_size: many
cdr3_aa: CASSPRNGLAGGPVRVYEQYF
cdr3_nt: TGTGCCAGCTCACCTAGGAACGGACTAGCGGGAGGGCCGGTTCGAGTTTACGAGCAGTACTTC

v_call: TRBV11-3
d_call: .
j_call: TRBJ2-3
clone_size: .
cdr3_aa: CASSLIGGGGTDTQYF
cdr3_nt: TGTGCCAGCAGCTTAATAGGAGGCGGAGGGACAGATACGCAGTATTTT

v_call: TRBV11-2
d_call: .
j_call: TRBJ2-3
clone_size: many
cdr3_aa: CASSPVGVSDTQYF
cdr3_nt: TGTGCCAGCAGCCCCGTTGGGGTTTCAGATACGCAGTATTTT

v_call: TRBV12-3/TRBV12-4
d_call: .
j_call: TRBJ2-5
clone_size: many
cdr3_aa: CASKDQGIQETQYF
cdr3_nt: TGTGCCAGCAAAGATCAGGGAATCCAAGAGACCCAGTACTTC

v_call: TRBV20-1
d_call: .
j_call: TRBJ2-7
clone_size: many
cdr3_aa: CSARRVYEQYF
cdr3_nt: TGCAGTGCTAGGAGGGTATACGAGCAGTACTTC

v_call: TRBV20-1
d_call: .
j_call: TRBJ1-2
clone_size: .
cdr3_aa: CSAREQESNYGYTF
cdr3_nt: TGCAGTGCTAGAGAACAGGAATCTAACTATGGCTACACCTTC

v_call: TRBV4-1
d_call: .
j_call: TRBJ2-7
clone_size: .
cdr3_aa: CARSPWITSKYLHEQYF
cdr3_nt: TGCGCCAGAAGTCCTTGGATTACTAGCAAATATCTCCACGAGCAGTACTTC

v_call: TRBV4-3
d_call: TRBD2
j_call: TRBJ2-7
clone_size: few
cdr3_aa: CASSQEREGLRQYF
cdr3_nt: TGCGCCAGCAGCCAAGAGCGGGAGGGCCTCAGGCAGTACTTC

v_call: TRBV5-4
d_call: .
j_call: TRBJ2-7
clone_size: .
cdr3_aa: CASSPDTRREQYF
cdr3_nt: TGTGCCAGCAGCCCGGACACTAGGCGCGAGCAGTACTTC

v_call: TRBV20-1
d_call: TRBD2
j_call: TRBJ2-7
clone_size: many
cdr3_aa: CSASRLAGINEQYF
cdr3_nt: TGCAGTGCTAGCAGACTAGCGGGAATAAACGAGCAGTACTTC

v_call: TRBV12-5
d_call: TRBD1
j_call: TRBJ2-5
clone_size: many
cdr3_aa: CASAVDRAETQYF
cdr3_nt: TGTGCTAGTGCCGTCGACAGGGCAGAGACCCAGTACTTC

v_call: TRBV7-6
d_call: .
j_call: TRBJ2-1
clone_size: .
cdr3_aa: CASSPQAGTGNEQFF
cdr3_nt: TGTGCCAGCAGCCCCCAGGCCGGTACGGGCAATGAGCAGTTCTTC

v_call: TRBV11-2
d_call: .
j_call: TRBJ2-1
clone_size: many
cdr3_aa: CASSNRDGHNEQFF
cdr3_nt: TGTGCCAGCAGCAACCGGGACGGACACAATGAGCAGTTCTTC

v_call: TRBV7-2
d_call: .
j_call: TRBJ2-1
clone_size: .
cdr3_aa: CASSLEASSHEQFF
cdr3_nt: TGTGCCAGCAGCTTAGAGGCTAGCAGCCATGAGCAGTTCTTC

v_call: TRBV28
d_call: TRBD1
j_call: TRBJ1-1
clone_size: medium-sized
cdr3_aa: CASSLRQGISTEAFF
cdr3_nt: TGTGCCAGCAGTTTACGACAGGGCATATCCACTGAAGCTTTCTTT

v_call: TRBV5-5
d_call: TRBD1
j_call: TRBJ1-1
clone_size: many
cdr3_aa: CASSFPGTENKAFF
cdr3_nt: TGTGCCAGCAGCTTCCCCGGGACAGAGAACAAAGCTTTCTTT

v_call: TRBV5-1
d_call: .
j_call: TRBJ2-5
clone_size: few
cdr3_aa: CASSSWTQETQYF
cdr3_nt: TGCGCCAGCAGCTCTTGGACACAAGAGACCCAGTACTTC

v_call: TRBV12-3/TRBV12-4
d_call: TRBD2
j_call: TRBJ2-3
clone_size: .
cdr3_aa: CASSPQRETDTQYF
cdr3_nt: TGTGCCAGCAGTCCTCAGCGGGAGACAGATACGCAGTATTTT

v_call: TRBV12-3/TRBV12-4
d_call: .
j_call: TRBJ2-7
clone_size: many
cdr3_aa: CASSNNTIRSYEQYF
cdr3_nt: TGTGCCAGCAGCAATAACACCATACGCTCCTACGAGCAGTACTTC

v_call: TRBV20-1
d_call: .
j_call: TRBJ2-3
clone_size: few
cdr3_aa: CSARDSSRGRTDTQYF
cdr3_nt: TGCAGTGCTAGAGATTCGAGCAGGGGTCGGACAGATACGCAGTATTTT

v_call: TRBV10-3
d_call: .
j_call: TRBJ2-2
clone_size: .
cdr3_aa: CAIRKDPTGTGELFF
cdr3_nt: TGTGCCATCAGGAAGGACCCCACGGGGACCGGGGAGCTGTTTTTT

v_call: TRBV19
d_call: TRBD2
j_call: TRBJ2-3
clone_size: many
cdr3_aa: CASSEPGLATDTQYF
cdr3_nt: TGTGCCAGTAGTGAGCCGGGACTAGCGACAGATACGCAGTATTTT

v_call: TRBV6-2/TRBV6-3
d_call: TRBD1
j_call: TRBJ2-7
clone_size: few
cdr3_aa: CASSPDRVTAEQYF
cdr3_nt: TGTGCCAGCAGTCCCGACAGGGTTACCGCCGAGCAGTACTTC

v_call: TRBV5-1
d_call: .
j_call: TRBJ2-7
clone_size: many
cdr3_aa: CASSLDLPGNEQYF
cdr3_nt: TGCGCCAGCAGCTTGGACCTTCCCGGCAACGAGCAGTACTTC

v_call: TRBV9
d_call: .
j_call: TRBJ1-1
clone_size: .
cdr3_aa: CASSAEVRNTEAFF
cdr3_nt: TGTGCCAGCAGCGCTGAAGTAAGGAACACTGAAGCTTTCTTT

v_call: TRBV7-2
d_call: .
j_call: TRBJ1-5
clone_size: few
cdr3_aa: CASSLAVNQPQHF
cdr3_nt: TGTGCCAGCAGCTTAGCGGTCAATCAGCCCCAGCATTTT

v_call: TRBV7-9
d_call: .
j_call: TRBJ1-1
clone_size: few
cdr3_aa: CASSFSHTEAFF
cdr3_nt: TGTGCCAGCAGCTTTTCTCACACTGAAGCTTTCTTT

v_call: TRBV28
d_call: .
j_call: TRBJ2-5
clone_size: many
cdr3_aa: CASSRQETQYF
cdr3_nt: TGTGCCAGCAGTCGCCAAGAGACCCAGTACTTC

v_call: TRBV14
d_call: TRBD1
j_call: TRBJ2-7
clone_size: many
cdr3_aa: CASSPTLGQGTYEQYF
cdr3_nt: TGTGCCAGCAGCCCCACTCTGGGACAGGGTACATACGAGCAGTACTTC

v_call: TRBV11-2
d_call: .
j_call: TRBJ1-1
clone_size: many
cdr3_aa: CASSRDRHREAFF
cdr3_nt: TGTGCCAGCAGCCGGGACCGCCACAGGGAAGCTTTCTTT

v_call: TRBV14
d_call: .
j_call: TRBJ2-2
clone_size: .
cdr3_aa: CASSQGLPANTGELFF
cdr3_nt: TGTGCCAGCAGCCAAGGACTGCCCGCGAACACCGGGGAGCTGTTTTTT

v_call: TRBV28
d_call: .
j_call: TRBJ2-7
clone_size: few
cdr3_aa: CASSPPVGWEQYF
cdr3_nt: TGTGCCAGCAGCCCCCCAGTAGGGTGGGAGCAGTACTTC

v_call: TRBV5-4
d_call: .
j_call: TRBJ2-5
clone_size: few
cdr3_aa: CASSLNEGETQYF
cdr3_nt: TGTGCCAGCAGCTTGAACGAGGGAGAGACCCAGTACTTC

v_call: TRBV12-3/TRBV12-4
d_call: TRBD2
j_call: TRBJ2-1
clone_size: many
cdr3_aa: CASSTNGLAGLSYNEQFF
cdr3_nt: TGTGCCAGCAGCACAAATGGACTAGCGGGCCTCTCCTACAATGAGCAGTTCTTC